This T cell receptor beta chain came from a study of T cells in Graves' hyperthyroidism and ophthalmopathy. RNA transcripts gave rise to amplified TCR beta CDR3 regions. The HTBI primer set drove a first-round RT-PCR of the TCR CDR3. TCRdb itself ran the multiplex PCR reads through MiXCR, one entry per CDR3 protein. Among approximately 95,000 distinct CDR3 sequences listed, 40% were seen once. The CDR3 extends over 17 amino acids. Trimming removed 0 bases from V and 9 bases from J; junction bases left unmatched: 12. Germline CDR1 DFQATT, CDR2 SNEGSKA (reference sequence). Study-level points and caveats: Most expanded thyroid clonotypes above 0.001 also appeared in blood.

This clonotype occurred many times. As yet, its antigen is unknown. For Graves' hyperthyroidism to be stable, ophthalmopathy could not progress within 18 months. Each patient was aged 18 to 65 and had newly diagnosed hyperthyroidism of under 2 months' duration. The source is a woman under 40 with Graves' hyperthyroidism. The specimen sequenced was peripheral blood or thyroid tissue (not recorded which). The rearrangement uses TRBV20-1 and TRBJ1-6; 9 bases map to TRBD1. The CDR3 sequence: CSARDFASGTGRSPLHF. CDR3 DNA sequence: TGCAGTGCTAGAGATTTCGCATCTGGGACAGGGCGTTCACCCCTCCACTTT.